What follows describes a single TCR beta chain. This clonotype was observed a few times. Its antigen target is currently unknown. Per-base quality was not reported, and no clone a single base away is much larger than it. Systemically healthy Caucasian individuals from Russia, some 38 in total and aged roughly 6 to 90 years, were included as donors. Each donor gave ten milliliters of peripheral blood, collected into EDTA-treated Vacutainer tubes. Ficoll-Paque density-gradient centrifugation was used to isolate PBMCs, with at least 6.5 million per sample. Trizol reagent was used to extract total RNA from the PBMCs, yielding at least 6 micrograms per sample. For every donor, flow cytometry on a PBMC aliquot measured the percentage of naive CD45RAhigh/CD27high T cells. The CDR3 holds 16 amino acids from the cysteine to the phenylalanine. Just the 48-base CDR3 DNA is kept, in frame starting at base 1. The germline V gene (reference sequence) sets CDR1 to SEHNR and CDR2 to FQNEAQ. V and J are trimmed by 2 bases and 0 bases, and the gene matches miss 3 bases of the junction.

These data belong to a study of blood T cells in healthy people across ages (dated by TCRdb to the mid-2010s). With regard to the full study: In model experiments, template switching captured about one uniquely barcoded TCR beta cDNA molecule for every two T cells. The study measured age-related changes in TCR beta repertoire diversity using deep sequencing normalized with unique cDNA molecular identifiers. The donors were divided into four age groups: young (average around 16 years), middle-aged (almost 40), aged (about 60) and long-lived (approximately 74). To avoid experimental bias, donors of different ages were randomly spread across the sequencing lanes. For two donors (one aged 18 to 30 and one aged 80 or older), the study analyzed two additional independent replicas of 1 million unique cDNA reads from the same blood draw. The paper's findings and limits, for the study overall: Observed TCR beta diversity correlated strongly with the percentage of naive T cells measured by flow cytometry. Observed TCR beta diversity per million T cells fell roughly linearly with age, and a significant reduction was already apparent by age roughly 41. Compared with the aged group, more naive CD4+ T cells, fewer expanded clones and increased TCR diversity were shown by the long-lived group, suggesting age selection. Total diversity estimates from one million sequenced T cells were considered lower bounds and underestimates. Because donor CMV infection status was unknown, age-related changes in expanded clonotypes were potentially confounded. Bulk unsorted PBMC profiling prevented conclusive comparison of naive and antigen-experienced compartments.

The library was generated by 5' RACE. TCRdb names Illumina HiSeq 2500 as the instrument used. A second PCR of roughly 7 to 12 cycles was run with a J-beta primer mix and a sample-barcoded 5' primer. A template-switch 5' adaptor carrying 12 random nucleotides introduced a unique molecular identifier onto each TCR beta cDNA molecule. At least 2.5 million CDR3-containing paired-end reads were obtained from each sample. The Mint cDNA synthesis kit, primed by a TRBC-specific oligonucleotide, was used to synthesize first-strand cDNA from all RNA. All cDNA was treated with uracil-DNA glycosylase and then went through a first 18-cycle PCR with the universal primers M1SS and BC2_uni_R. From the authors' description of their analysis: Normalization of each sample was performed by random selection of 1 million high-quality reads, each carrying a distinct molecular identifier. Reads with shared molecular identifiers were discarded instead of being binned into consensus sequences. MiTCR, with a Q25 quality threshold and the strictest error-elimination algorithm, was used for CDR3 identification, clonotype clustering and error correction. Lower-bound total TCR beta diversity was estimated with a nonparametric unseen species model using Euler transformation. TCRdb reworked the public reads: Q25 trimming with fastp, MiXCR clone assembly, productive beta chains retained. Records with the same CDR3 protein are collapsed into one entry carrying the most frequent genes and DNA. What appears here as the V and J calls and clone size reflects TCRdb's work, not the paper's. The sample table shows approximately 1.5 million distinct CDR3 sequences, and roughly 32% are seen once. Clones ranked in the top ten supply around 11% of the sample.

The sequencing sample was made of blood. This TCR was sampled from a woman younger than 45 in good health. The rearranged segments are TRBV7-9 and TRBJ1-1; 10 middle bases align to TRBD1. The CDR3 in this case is CASSLSGTGVNTEAFF. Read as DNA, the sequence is TGTGCCAGCAGCTTATCCGGGACAGGGGTGAACACTGAAGCTTTCTTT.